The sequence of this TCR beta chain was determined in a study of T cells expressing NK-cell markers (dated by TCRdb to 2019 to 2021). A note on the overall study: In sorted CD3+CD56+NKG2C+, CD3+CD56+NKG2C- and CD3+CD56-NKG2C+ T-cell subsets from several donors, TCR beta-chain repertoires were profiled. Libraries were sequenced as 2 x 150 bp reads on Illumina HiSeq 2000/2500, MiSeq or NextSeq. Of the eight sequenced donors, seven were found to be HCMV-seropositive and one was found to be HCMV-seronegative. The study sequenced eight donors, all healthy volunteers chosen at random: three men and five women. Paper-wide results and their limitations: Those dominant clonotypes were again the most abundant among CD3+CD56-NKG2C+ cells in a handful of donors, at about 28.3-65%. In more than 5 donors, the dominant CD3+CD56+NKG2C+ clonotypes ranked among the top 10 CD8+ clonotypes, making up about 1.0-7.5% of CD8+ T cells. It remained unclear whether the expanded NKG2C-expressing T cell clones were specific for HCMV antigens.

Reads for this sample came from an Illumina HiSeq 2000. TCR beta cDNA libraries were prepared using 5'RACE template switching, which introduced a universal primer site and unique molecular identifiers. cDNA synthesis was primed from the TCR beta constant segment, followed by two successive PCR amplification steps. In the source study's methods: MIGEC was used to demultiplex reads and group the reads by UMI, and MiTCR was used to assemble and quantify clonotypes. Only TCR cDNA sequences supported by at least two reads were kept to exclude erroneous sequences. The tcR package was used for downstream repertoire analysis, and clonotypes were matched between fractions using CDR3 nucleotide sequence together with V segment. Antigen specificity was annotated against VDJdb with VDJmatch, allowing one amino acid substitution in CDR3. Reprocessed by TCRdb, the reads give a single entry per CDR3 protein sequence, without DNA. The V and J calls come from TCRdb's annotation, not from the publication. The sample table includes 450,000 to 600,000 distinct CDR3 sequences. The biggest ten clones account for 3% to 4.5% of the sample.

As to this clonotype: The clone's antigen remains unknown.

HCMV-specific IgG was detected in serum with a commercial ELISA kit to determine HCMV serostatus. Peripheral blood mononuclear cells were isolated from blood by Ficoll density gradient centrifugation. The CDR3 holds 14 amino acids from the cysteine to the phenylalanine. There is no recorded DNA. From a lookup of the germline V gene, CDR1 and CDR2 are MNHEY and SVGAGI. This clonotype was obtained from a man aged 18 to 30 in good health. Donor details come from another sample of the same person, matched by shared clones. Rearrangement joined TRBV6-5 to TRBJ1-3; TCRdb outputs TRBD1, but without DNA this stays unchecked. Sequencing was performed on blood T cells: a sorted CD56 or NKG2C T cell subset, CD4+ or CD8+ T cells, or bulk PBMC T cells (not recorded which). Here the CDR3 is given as CASRGTSSGNTIYF.